This T cell receptor beta chain is drawn from a study of tumor-infiltrating lymphocytes in primary liver carcinoma. Findings and limits, study-wide: Relative to tumor region pairs, the tumor-adjacent and tumor-blood pairs showed overlap that was lower.

For this clonotype: Its antigen remains unidentified. One junction end does not reproduce the germline sequence, and a read error may be involved.

CDR1 and CDR2 from the germline V gene are MGHRA and YSYEKL. The CDR3 is made up of 15 amino acids. Unsorted bulk tissue (about 18-30 mg) underwent RNA and DNA co-extraction. Each tumor specimen held more than 75% viable tumor cells. Synthesis of TCR beta cDNA was carried out from 500 ng total RNA with a constant-region primer. The TCR beta library was amplified through three nested multiplex PCR rounds in a modified ARM-PCR procedure. A C-beta reverse primer and TRBV1-TRBV30 forward primers served in each of the first two PCR rounds, at approximately 10 cycles apiece. Each CDR3 protein is one row after TCRdb ran MiXCR on the multiplex PCR reads. The sample carries 20,000 to 25,000 distinct CDR3 sequences, roughly three quarters recorded once.

Sequenced material: liver tumor tissue from sampling region 5. The sample's subset: tumor region T5, tumor centre. This TCR was sampled from a young woman with primary liver carcinoma and hepatitis B virus infection. The chain links TRBV4-1 to TRBJ2-2; 7 nucleotides line up with TRBD2. In DNA, the CDR3 is TGTGCCAGCAGTCTGGCGGGAGATCTCACCGAGGAGCTGTTTTTT. This sequence encodes CASSLAGDLTEELFF.